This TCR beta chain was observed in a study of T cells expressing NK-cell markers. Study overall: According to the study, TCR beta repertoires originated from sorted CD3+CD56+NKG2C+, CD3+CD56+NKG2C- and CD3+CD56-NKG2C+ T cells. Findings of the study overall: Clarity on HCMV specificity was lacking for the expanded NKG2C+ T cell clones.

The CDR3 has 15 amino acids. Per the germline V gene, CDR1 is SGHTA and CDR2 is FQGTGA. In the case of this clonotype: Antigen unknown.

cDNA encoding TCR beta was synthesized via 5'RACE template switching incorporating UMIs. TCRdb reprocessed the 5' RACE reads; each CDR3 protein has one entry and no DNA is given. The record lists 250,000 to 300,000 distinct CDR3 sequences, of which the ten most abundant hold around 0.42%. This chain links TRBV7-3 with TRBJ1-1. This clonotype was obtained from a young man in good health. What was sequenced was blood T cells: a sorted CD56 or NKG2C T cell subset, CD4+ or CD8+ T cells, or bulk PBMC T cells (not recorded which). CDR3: CASSLTPSMNTEAFF.